Given below is one TCR beta chain in context. Assay used: immunoSEQ multiplex PCR; TCRdb lists only in-frame clones, some missing. This sample carries over 10,000 clones, around 66% of them seen once, and the ten largest clones take more than 2%. The CDR3 runs to 14 residues. The ends lost 6 bases at V and 6 bases at J; junction bases unmatched: 8. Germline V gives CDR1 MNHNY, CDR2 SVGAGI (reference sequence). The patients had HPV-negative, locally advanced oral cavity squamous cell carcinoma. Analysis of PBMCs was direct, with no culture step. These data come from a study of neoadjuvant anti-PD-1 for oral cavity cancer.

The TCR was taken from a person between 40 and 79 years old with oral cavity squamous cell carcinoma. The sequencing here drew on PBMCs, taken before nivolumab (anti-PD-1) treatment. The chain has TRBV6-6 and TRBJ1-5; 7 bases are a match to TRBD1. This CDR3 reads CASSLDRVGQPQHF. The CDR3 nucleotides read TGTGCCAGCAGCCTTGACAGGGTTGGTCAGCCCCAGCATTTT.